The clone carrying this T cell receptor beta chain came up a few times. This record comes from a study of identical twins. Germline V gene lookup returns CDR1 SGHTA and CDR2 FQGTGA. V was clipped by 4 bases and J by 6 bases, with 21 bases between them. The length of the CDR3 is 17 residues. Each CDR3 protein is one row after TCRdb ran MiXCR on the 5' RACE reads. The sample records 280,000 or so distinct CDR3 sequences, about 8.9% being singletons. This sample was also put to use in a study of yellow fever vaccine responses in identical twins.

This sequence was found in a woman aged 18-29 years in good health. The chain couples TRBV7-3 to TRBJ2-2, with D maybe TRBD2 (5 bases). The sample consisted of memory (CD45RO+) T cells sorted from blood. The CDR3 region has the DNA TGTGCCAGCAGCTCCTCCCTTGGCGGGCCCCCCCCCGGGGAGCTGTTTTTT. Protein sequence: CASSSSLGGPPPGELFF.